The next 17 T cell receptor beta chains were all read from a single sample in a study of T cells in Graves' hyperthyroidism and ophthalmopathy. There were TCR beta CDR3 regions amplified from RNA transcripts. HTBI primers drove first-round RT-PCR of the TCR CDR3. In TCRdb, the multiplex PCR reads were re-called with MiXCR into one record per CDR3 protein. The table has more than 550,000 distinct CDR3 sequences, roughly 17% seen once. Sequencing used blood. The receptors derive from a man over 45 with Graves' hyperthyroidism.

There are a few counts of this clonotype. CDR3 coding DNA: TGCAGTGCTGGGCAGGACTTCAACTACAATGAGCAGTTCTTC. Encoded protein: CSAGQDFNYNEQFF. The rearrangement uses TRBV20-1 and TRBJ2-1; TRBD2 might be the D (5 bases). The germline CDR1 and CDR2 sequences are DFQATT and SNEGSKA (reference sequence). The CDR3 loop spans 14 amino acids. Deletions cut 5 bases from V and 3 bases from J, with 14 bases between.

In this sample, this clonotype turned up a few times. The chain employs TRBV24-1 and TRBJ2-1, with D possibly TRBD1 on 6 matching bases. The germline CDR1 and CDR2 sequences are KGHDR and SFDVKD. V lost 6 bases, J lost 7 bases, and 15 bases lay in between. This CDR3 comprises 14 residues. CDR3 bases: TGTGCCACCAGTCTCCCCCAGGGGAGTAATGAGCAGTTCTTC. Translation: CATSLPQGSNEQFF.

This clonotype appeared many times. V and J are TRBV12-3 or TRBV12-4 and TRBJ1-2; 10 bases agree with TRBD1. With V trimmed by 6 bases and J by 2 bases, 6 bases remained unmatched. The CDR3 has 15 amino acids. CDR3 protein: CASSQGTGANYGYTF. CDR3 in DNA: TGTGCCAGCAGCCAAGGGACAGGGGCCAACTATGGCTACACCTTC.

About this clonotype: A read error is possible here, since a much larger clone lies one base away. The rearrangement uses TRBV30 and TRBJ1-2; 8 nucleotides align to TRBD1. Germline V gives CDR1 GTSNPN, CDR2 SVGIG (reference sequence). V shed 7 bases and J 4 bases; nucleotides not matched to a gene: 11. CDR3 size: 14 residues. CDR3 in DNA: TGTGCCTCAGGCTCCTGGACAGGGATCTATGGCTACACCTTC. Its translation is CASGSWTGIYGYTF.

V and J are TRBV29-1 and TRBJ1-1; 8 nucleotides match TRBD1. V trimming: 6 bases; J trimming: 1 base; junction bases outside the gene matches: 7. This CDR3 comprises 14 residues. The germline V gene has CDR1 SQVTM and CDR2 ANQGSEA. CDR3 amino acids: CSVRTGSQNTEAFF. The CDR3 DNA reads TGCAGCGTACGGACAGGGAGTCAGAACACTGAAGCTTTCTTT.

V is TRBV20-1 and J is TRBJ2-2, with 8 bases that match TRBD2. Trimming took 3 bases from V and 3 from J; bases not matched to a gene: 15. CDR1 is DFQATT, CDR2 SNEGSKA, per germline (reference sequence). There are 18 residues in the CDR3. This CDR3 reads CSASSHGLSGRDTGELFF. DNA of the CDR3: TGCAGTGCTAGCTCCCATGGACTAAGCGGGAGAGACACCGGGGAGCTGTTTTTT.

This clonotype was observed at least ten times. The CDR3 loop reads CASSPTTTYEQYF. Written as DNA, the CDR3 is TGTGCCAGCTCACCGACAACTACCTACGAGCAGTACTTC. The rearrangement uses TRBV18 and TRBJ2-7; D unresolved. The CDR3 length is 13 residues. Germline V gene data show CDR1 as KGHSH and CDR2 as LQKENI. Trimming took 3 bases from V and 2 from J, leaving 8 bases between them. The variable domain in full, completed from reference TRBV18 and TRBJ2-7, reads NAGVMQNPRHLVRRRGQEARLRCSPMKGHSHVYWYRQLPEEGLKFMVYLQKENIIDESGMPKERFSAEFPKEGPSILRIQQVVRGDSAAYFCASSPTTTYEQYFGPGTRLTVT.

This clonotype was seen a handful of times. CDR3: CASSGSISSYNEQFF. In nucleotides, the CDR3 is TGCGCCAGCAGCGGCAGCATAAGCTCCTACAATGAGCAGTTCTTC. The chain is built from TRBV5-1 and TRBJ2-1; no reliable D call. V was trimmed by 4 bases and J by 0 bases, leaving 11 bases between them. The CDR3 covers 15 residues. Per germline, CDR1 SGHRS and CDR2 YFSETQ.

In this sample, this clonotype turned up many times. This chain uses TRBV6-1 with TRBJ2-2; D gene ambiguous. Per germline, CDR1 MNHNS and CDR2 SASEGT. The V end was cut by 7 bases, the J end by 3 bases, with 15 bases between. The CDR3 covers 15 residues. The CDR3 DNA reads as TGTGCCAGCACCCTAGGAGCTACCTACACCGGGGAGCTGTTTTTT. It codes for CASTLGATYTGELFF.

This clonotype was recorded many times. The genes are TRBV6-5 and TRBJ2-7; D could derive from TRBD1 or TRBD2 (5 bases each). This CDR3 comprises 14 residues. Germline values: CDR1 MNHEY, CDR2 SVGAGI. Trimming cost V 2 bases and J 2 bases, with 10 bases left between them. Here the CDR3 reads CASSYRDGAYEQYF. The CDR3 DNA follows: TGTGCCAGCAGTTACCGGGACGGAGCCTACGAGCAGTACTTC.

This clonotype appeared a few times. The chain has TRBV18 and TRBJ2-4; 11 bases align to TRBD1. The CDR3 has 17 amino acids. Per germline, CDR1 KGHSH and CDR2 LQKENI. V was clipped by 1 base and J by 3 bases; unmatched bases: 5. The CDR3 loop is CASSPRGQGAVKNIQYF. CDR3 DNA sequence: TGTGCCAGCTCACCACGAGGACAGGGGGCCGTCAAAAACATTCAGTACTTC.

A remark on this clonotype: A much larger clone lies a single base off, so this may be a read error. The rearrangement links TRBV6-2 or TRBV6-3 to TRBJ1-5, with a weak D call TRBD1 (5 bases). This CDR3 is built from 14 residues. CDR1 MNHEY and CDR2 SVGEGT come from the germline V gene. CDR3 coding DNA: TGTGCCAGCAATTACGCGCAGGGTGGTCAGCCCCAGCATTTT. It specifies CASNYAQGGQPQHF.

This clonotype has ten or more counts. The V and J genes are TRBV11-2 and TRBJ2-1; 9 nucleotides align to TRBD2. Germline-derived CDR1 and CDR2 are SGHAT and FQNNGV. V lost 1 base to trimming and J lost 0 bases; unmatched junction nucleotides: 7. The CDR3 sequence is 18 residues long. The CDR3 sequence is CASSLAVAGVRSYNEQFF. The CDR3 bases are TGTGCCAGCAGCTTAGCTGTAGCGGGAGTCCGCTCCTACAATGAGCAGTTCTTC.

This clonotype was observed at least ten times. The chain is built from TRBV27 and TRBJ1-1; D not resolved. This CDR3 contains 14 residues. Trimming shortened V by 6 bases and J by 1 base, and 12 bases separated the two germline ends. Germline V CDR1 and CDR2: MNHEY, SMNVEV (reference sequence). The CDR3 here is CASSPTDGNTEAFF. As DNA, the CDR3 is TGTGCCAGCAGCCCCACCGACGGGAACACTGAAGCTTTCTTT.

This clonotype was observed many times. V is TRBV2 and J is TRBJ2-7; the D gene is possibly TRBD2 (5 bases). V gave up 6 bases and J gave up 0 bases, with 15 bases separating them. This CDR3 has 15 residues. The germline gives CDR1 SNHLY, CDR2 FYNNEI. CDR3 sequence reads: CASRRALVSSYEQYF. Here the CDR3 DNA reads TGTGCCAGCAGGAGGGCACTAGTTAGCTCCTACGAGCAGTACTTC.

This clonotype was observed at least ten times. The CDR3 sequence is CASSESGKGEQYF. The CDR3 DNA follows: TGCGCCAGCAGTGAGTCGGGGAAAGGAGAGCAGTACTTC. V gene TRBV10-1 combines with J gene TRBJ2-7; D unclear. Germline CDR1 and CDR2: WNHNN and SYGVQD (reference sequence). The ends were cut back, 0 bases at V and 7 bases at J, with 10 bases in the middle. The CDR3 loop spans 13 amino acids.

In its sample, this clonotype was seen many times. This chain links TRBV6-1 with TRBJ2-7, with 7 bases fitting TRBD2. Germline V gene sequence: CDR1 MNHNS, CDR2 SASEGT. This CDR3 spans 14 amino acids. Unmatched junction bases numbered 8, after V lost 6 bases and J lost 3 bases. CDR3 DNA: TGTGCCAGCAGAACCCTTCCGGGAGGCTACGAGCAGTACTTC. As protein: CASRTLPGGYEQYF.